The clone carrying this T cell receptor beta chain was seen only a few times. Its antigen is unidentified. TCR beta CDR3 amplification used RNA transcripts. The workflow started with a first-round RT-PCR run with HTBI primers and then moved on to a second-round multiplex PCR. Using its own MiXCR run on the multiplex PCR reads, TCRdb lists one record per CDR3 protein. The sample has almost 750,000 distinct CDR3 sequences; 40% are singletons. The data are from a study of Graves' ophthalmopathy and Graves' hyperthyroidism. Overall study context: Before any treatment, peripheral blood was taken at the initial diagnosis. The study's findings and limits: Ophthalmopathy progression prediction by the model yielded a sensitivity of approximately 71% and a specificity of 72.22%.

Germline V lookup: CDR1 SGHDN, CDR2 FVKESK. The CDR3 has 14 amino acids. Trimming stripped 4 bases from V and 3 bases from J, with 12 bases between. Exclusion criteria comprised other autoimmune diseases, uncontrolled infections, pregnancy or lactation in patients. This sequence was found in an adult man with Graves' ophthalmopathy. Sequencing was performed on peripheral blood. The chain combines TRBV14 with TRBJ1-1; no reliable D call. The CDR3 DNA follows: TGTGCCAGCAGCCCCCCCAAAGGCTACACTGAAGCTTTCTTT. It encodes CASSPPKGYTEAFF.